This T cell receptor beta chain was found in a study of cytomegalovirus exposure and HLA in healthy donors. CDR1 is LGHNA, CDR2 YSLEER, per germline. V gave up 0 bases and J gave up 3 bases, with 8 bases separating them. The CDR3 is 15 residues long. The PCR contained 60 Vbeta and 13 Jbeta primers. The table came from immunoSEQ multiplex PCR; TCRdb's copy has only in-frame clones and leaves some out. The sample holds fewer than 200,000 clones, roughly 80% seen once. The TCR comes from a human donor in good health. The gene calls are TRBV4-3 and TRBJ1-4; D may be TRBD1 (6 bases). The material sequenced was PBMCs. The CDR3 protein is CASSQDRGPNEKLFF. The CDR3 nucleotides read TGCGCCAGCAGCCAAGACAGGGGACCTAATGAAAAACTGTTTTTT.